These 31 T cell receptor beta chains came from one sample sequenced in a study of blood T cell repertoires in COVID-19. Profiled with immunoSEQ multiplex PCR; TCRdb holds only in-frame clones, not every one. The sample lists 250,000 or so clones, over 70% occurring once. Sequenced: PBMCs or T cells enriched from blood (not recorded which). These receptors were obtained from a woman in her forties who had been exposed to COVID-19.

This clone was observed once. V is TRBV19 and J is TRBJ1-2, with 7 positions matching TRBD1. Germline V gives CDR1 LNHDA, CDR2 SQIVND (reference sequence). V lost 6 bases and J lost 3; bases outside the gene matches: 7. This CDR3 comprises 14 residues. The DNA of the CDR3 is TGTGCCAGTAGACCGGGACAGACCGACTATGGCTACACCTTC. Protein sequence: CASRPGQTDYGYTF.

V is TRBV18 and J is TRBJ1-2, with D hard to call. V was shortened by 3 bases and J by 4 bases, with 9 bases between the two germline ends. This CDR3 spans 13 amino acids. Germline CDR1 and CDR2: KGHSH and LQKENI. CDR3 in DNA: TGTGCCAGCTCACCCCTTGACACCTATGGCTACACCTTC. Protein sequence: CASSPLDTYGYTF. Combining the CDR3 with reference TRBV18 and TRBJ1-2 gives the whole variable domain NAGVMQNPRHLVRRRGQEARLRCSPMKGHSHVYWYRQLPEEGLKFMVYLQKENIIDESGMPKERFSAEFPKEGPSILRIQQVVRGDSAAYFCASSPLDTYGYTFGSGTRLTVV.

The chain has TRBV7-2 and TRBJ2-1, with TRBD2 matching over 13 bases. Germline lookup yields CDR1 SGHTA and CDR2 FQGNSA. The V gene end was trimmed by 5 bases and the J gene end by 9 bases; junction bases not matched to a gene: 10. The CDR3 covers 16 residues. CDR3 region: CASSPEGLAGFGEQFF. CDR3 nucleotides: TGTGCCAGCAGCCCTGAGGGACTAGCGGGATTTGGTGAGCAGTTCTTC.

J is TRBJ2-1 and V is TRBV7-9; 8 bases are a match to TRBD2. Germline V gene lookup returns CDR1 SEHNR and CDR2 FQNEAQ (reference sequence). This CDR3 is built from 16 residues. V was clipped by 7 bases and J by 1 base; unmatched bases: 9. The CDR3 nucleotides read TGTGCCAGCACCCCCCGGTCGGGGGGGTCCTACAATGAGCAGTTCTTC. Encoded protein: CASTPRSGGSYNEQFF. Variable domain in full (rest from reference TRBV7-9 and TRBJ2-1): DTGVSQNPRHKITKRGQNVTFRCDPISEHNRLYWYRQTLGQGPEFLTYFQNEAQLEKSRLLSDRFSAERPKGSFSTLEIQRTEQGDSAMYLCASTPRSGGSYNEQFFGPGTRLTVL.

V gene TRBV12-3 or TRBV12-4 combines with J gene TRBJ1-2; D remains unclear. The length of the CDR3 is 13 residues. The V gene lost 6 bases and the J gene lost 0 bases, with 8 bases spanning the gap. CDR3 DNA: TGTGCCAGCAGCCCAATAGCTAACTATGGCTACACCTTC. Protein sequence: CASSPIANYGYTF.

This chain joins TRBV27 and TRBJ1-5, with 10 bases fitting TRBD1. Looked up from germline, CDR1 is MNHEY and CDR2 is SMNVEV (reference sequence). The ends lost 8 bases at V and 3 bases at J; junction bases unmatched: 13. CDR3 size: 17 residues. The CDR3 DNA reads TGTGCCAGCCAGCTTTTCGCGGGACAGGGGTTCAATCAGCCCCAGCATTTT. As protein: CASQLFAGQGFNQPQHF.

Comment on this clone: Other DNA sequences from this sample encode an identical CDR3 as well. The chain recombines TRBV11-3 with TRBJ2-3; D may be TRBD2 (6 bases). The germline V gene encodes CDR1 SGHNT and CDR2 YENEEA. The V end lost 5 bases, the J end lost 2 bases, and 11 bases lay between the germline ends. The CDR3 loop spans 14 amino acids. CDR3 sequence reads: CASSPRGTTDTQYF. The CDR3 coding sequence is TGTGCCAGCAGCCCCCGGGGGACCACAGATACGCAGTATTTT.

The genes are TRBV9 and TRBJ2-7, with D unresolved. Trimming took off 1 base at V and 0 bases at J, with 8 bases between the two ends. The CDR3 totals 14 residues. Germline-derived CDR1 and CDR2 are SGDLS and YYNGEE. The CDR3: CASSVTGFSYEQYF. The CDR3 region has the DNA TGTGCCAGCAGCGTAACCGGTTTCTCCTACGAGCAGTACTTC.

V is TRBV5-5 and J is TRBJ2-2; 11 bases map to TRBD1. After removal of 4 bases from V and 6 bases from J, the junction contained 5 bases not matched to a gene. CDR1 is SGHKS, CDR2 YYEKEE, per germline (reference sequence). The CDR3 contains 15 residues. CDR3 sequence: CASSLDRGPAGELFF. CDR3 DNA sequence: TGTGCCAGCAGCCTGGACAGGGGGCCCGCCGGGGAGCTGTTTTTT.

A single count supports this clone. The chain recombines TRBV28 with TRBJ1-2, with TRBD1 identical over 10 bases. J lost 8 bases, V lost 5 bases, and 11 bases had no gene match. Per germline, CDR1 MDHEN and CDR2 SYDVKM. The CDR3 length is 15 residues. This chain's CDR3 is CASSPQGQGRQGYTF. Written as DNA, the CDR3 is TGTGCCAGCAGTCCCCAGGGACAGGGGAGGCAGGGCTACACCTTC.

The rearrangement joins TRBV19 to TRBJ2-4; TRBD2 agrees at 7 bases. With V trimmed by 7 bases and J by 6 bases, 12 bases remained unmatched. Per germline, CDR1 LNHDA and CDR2 SQIVND (reference sequence). CDR3 length equals 15 residues. This CDR3 reads CASMNVGGPGNIQYF. CDR3 nucleotide sequence: TGTGCCAGTATGAACGTGGGAGGGCCTGGAAACATTCAGTACTTC.

The J gene is TRBJ1-5, the V gene TRBV19; perhaps TRBD1 as D (6 bases). Per germline, CDR1 LNHDA and CDR2 SQIVND (reference sequence). CDR3 length: 13 amino acids. Trimming removed 6 bases at V and 5 bases at J, with 11 bases between. CDR3 in amino acids: CASRGARDQPQHF. The CDR3 DNA reads as TGTGCCAGTAGGGGGGCGAGGGATCAGCCCCAGCATTTT. Full variable domain (rest looked up from reference TRBV19 and TRBJ1-5): DGGITQSPKYLFRKEGQNVTLSCEQNLNHDAMYWYRQDPGQGLRLIYYSQIVNDFQKGDIAEGYSVSREKKESFPLTVTSAQKNPTAFYLCASRGARDQPQHFGDGTRLSIL.

V and J are TRBV25-1 and TRBJ2-1; perhaps TRBD1 as D (6 bases). The germline V gene has CDR1 MGHDK and CDR2 SYGVNS. Trimming took 0 bases from V and 4 from J, leaving 13 bases between them. This CDR3 is built from 16 residues. The CDR3 loop reads CASSEYNRALYNEQFF. The DNA for the CDR3 is TGTGCCAGCAGTGAATACAACAGGGCCTTATACAATGAGCAGTTCTTC.

This sequence joins TRBV24-1 and TRBJ1-1, with D uncertain. CDR3 length equals 14 residues. Trimming left V 4 bases short and J 1 base short, with 9 bases between. The germline V gene encodes CDR1 KGHDR and CDR2 SFDVKD. The CDR3 loop is CATSDHGPNTEAFF. The CDR3 DNA reads TGTGCCACCAGTGACCACGGTCCGAACACTGAAGCTTTCTTT.

The gene calls are TRBV4-3 and TRBJ2-3, with 10 bases fitting TRBD2. Trimming at V came to 0 bases and at J to 5 bases, leaving 5 bases not matched to a gene. The CDR3 is made up of 16 amino acids. Per the germline V gene, CDR1 is LGHNA and CDR2 is YSLEER. The CDR3 region has the DNA TGCGCCAGCAGCCAAGATCAAAGCGGGGGGGTAGATACGCAGTATTTT. It specifies CASSQDQSGGVDTQYF.

V and J are TRBV4-3 and TRBJ1-2, with D maybe TRBD1 (6 bases). Looked up from germline, CDR1 is LGHNA and CDR2 is YSLEER. The V end lost 0 bases, the J end lost 4 bases, and 12 bases lay between the germline ends. The CDR3 runs 15 residues. The CDR3 is CASSQEGGKSYGYTF. As DNA, the CDR3 is TGCGCCAGCAGCCAAGAAGGGGGAAAAAGCTATGGCTACACCTTC.

J is TRBJ2-1 and V is TRBV19, with 9 bases matching TRBD1. After removal of 5 bases from V and 7 bases from J, the junction contained 6 bases not matched to a gene. Germline V CDR1 and CDR2: LNHDA, SQIVND (reference sequence). The CDR3 spans 14 residues. The CDR3: CASSVTGTGNEQFF. DNA for the CDR3: TGTGCCAGTAGTGTGACCGGGACAGGGAATGAGCAGTTCTTC.

The chain recombines TRBV18 with TRBJ2-3; 11 positions match TRBD2. Germline loops: CDR1 KGHSH, CDR2 LQKENI. V shed 3 bases, J shed 3 bases, and the junction held 5 bases outside the gene matches. CDR3 length equals 16 residues. The DNA of the CDR3 is TGTGCCAGCTCACCGATGGCTAGCGGGAGGACAGATACGCAGTATTTT. This codes for CASSPMASGRTDTQYF.

V is TRBV19 and J is TRBJ1-1, with 9 bases aligning to TRBD1. Trimming took 5 bases from V and 4 from J; bases not matched to a gene: 5. Germline V gene sequence: CDR1 LNHDA, CDR2 SQIVND (reference sequence). The CDR3 runs to 14 residues. CDR3 nucleotides: TGTGCCAGTAGTGGGACAGGGTGGATCACTGAAGCTTTCTTT. It codes for CASSGTGWITEAFF. Full variable domain (missing parts from reference TRBV19 and TRBJ1-1): DGGITQSPKYLFRKEGQNVTLSCEQNLNHDAMYWYRQDPGQGLRLIYYSQIVNDFQKGDIAEGYSVSREKKESFPLTVTSAQKNPTAFYLCASSGTGWITEAFFGQGTRLTVV.

The chain recombines TRBV18 with TRBJ2-5; the D is unclear. Germline CDR1 KGHSH, CDR2 LQKENI. Trimming removed 3 bases from V and 4 bases from J, with 12 bases in between. The CDR3 runs to 14 residues. CDR3 region: CASSPVSSVETQYF. DNA of the CDR3: TGTGCCAGCTCACCGGTCTCATCGGTAGAGACCCAGTACTTC.

The gene calls are TRBV11-2 and TRBJ2-1, with 13 bases that match TRBD2. The CDR3 contains 16 residues. Germline V gene lookup returns CDR1 SGHAT and CDR2 FQNNGV. V was pared by 3 bases and J by 4 bases, with 3 bases of the junction left unmatched. The CDR3 nucleotides read TGTGCCAGCAGCTTGTGGACTAGCGGGAGTTACAATGAGCAGTTCTTC. Residues: CASSLWTSGSYNEQFF.

This chain joins TRBV27 and TRBJ2-7, with 7 bases fitting TRBD2. CDR3 length: 14 amino acids. Germline V gives CDR1 MNHEY, CDR2 SMNVEV (reference sequence). Trimming at V came to 4 bases and at J to 2 bases, leaving 5 bases not matched to a gene. CDR3 residues: CASSSYGGTYEQYF. The CDR3 DNA reads as TGTGCCAGCAGTTCTTACGGGGGGACCTACGAGCAGTACTTC.

CDR3 region: CASGEETQYF. CDR3 nucleotide sequence: TGTGCCAGCGGAGAAGAGACCCAGTACTTC. The genes are TRBV6-5 and TRBJ2-5; no reliable D call. This CDR3 has 10 amino acids. Germline assignment: CDR1 MNHEY and CDR2 SVGAGI. V was shortened by 8 bases and J by 3 bases, with 4 bases between the two germline ends.

The CDR3 loop reads CASSRERGLGQPQHF. CDR3 bases: TGTGCCAGCAGTAGGGAGAGGGGGTTGGGTCAGCCCCAGCATTTT. This chain uses TRBV2 with TRBJ1-5; the D gene is possibly TRBD1 (6 bases). Germline lookup yields CDR1 SNHLY and CDR2 FYNNEI. The V end was cut by 5 bases, the J end by 6 bases, with 17 bases between. The CDR3 runs 15 residues.

The rearrangement joins TRBV11-2 to TRBJ1-6; 8 bases agree with TRBD1. V shed 1 base, J shed 7 bases, and the junction held 6 bases outside the gene matches. Germline values: CDR1 SGHAT, CDR2 FQNNGV. The CDR3 is 16 amino acids. CDR3 in amino acids: CASSLGTGNRNSPLHF. The CDR3 DNA sequence: TGTGCCAGCAGCTTAGGGACAGGGAATCGGAATTCACCCCTCCACTTT.

The rearrangement uses TRBV11-3 and TRBJ2-7; TRBD2 matches 9 bases. The CDR3 spans 18 residues. Per germline, CDR1 SGHNT and CDR2 YENEEA. V lost 2 bases to trimming and J lost 9 bases; unmatched junction nucleotides: 20. CDR3 protein: CASSLPTGLQRAREGQYV. CDR3 nucleotides: TGTGCCAGCAGCTTACCCACCGGATTACAGAGGGCGCGGGAGGGGCAGTACGTC.

This clone was seen a single time. The gene calls are TRBV6-5 and TRBJ1-5, with a weak D call TRBD1 (5 bases). Germline CDR1 is MNHEY and CDR2 is SVGAGI. Trimming stripped 6 bases from V and 7 bases from J, with 19 bases between. The CDR3 totals 15 residues. CDR3 nucleotide sequence: TGTGCCAGCAGACCGAACGACAGACCCGGGCAGCCCCAGCATTTT. It codes for CASRPNDRPGQPQHF.

CDR3 in DNA: TGTGCCAGCAGTCCCGAAGGGGGTAAAACCGGGGAGCTGTTTTTT. This gives the protein CASSPEGGKTGELFF. This chain connects TRBV6-4 to TRBJ2-2; D is perhaps TRBD1 (6 bases). This CDR3 is 15 amino acids long. V was clipped by 5 bases and J by 5 bases, with 15 bases between them. Germline CDR1 MRHNA, CDR2 SNTAGT.

This rearrangement joins TRBV6-5 to TRBJ1-1, with D perhaps matching TRBD1 (6 bases). CDR1 is MNHEY and CDR2 is SVGAGI in the germline V gene. The CDR3 sequence is 14 residues long. V lost 3 bases, J lost 1 base, and 9 bases lay in between. This CDR3 is CASSYVQGNTEAFF. DNA of the CDR3: TGTGCCAGCAGTTATGTACAGGGGAACACTGAAGCTTTCTTT.

This chain uses TRBV3-1 (or the pseudogene TRBV3-2) with TRBJ1-6; 8 bases map to TRBD1. Looked up from germline, CDR1 is LGHDT and CDR2 is YNNKEL (reference sequence). CDR3 size: 17 residues. V shed 6 bases and J 10 bases; nucleotides not matched to a gene: 17. CDR3 coding DNA: TGTGCCAGCAGTGGAGGAAACAGGGGGGGGTTTGGGTCACCCCTCCACTTT. Encoded protein: CASSGGNRGGFGSPLHF.

This clone appeared once. The chain combines TRBV9 with TRBJ2-3; possibly TRBD1 for D (7 bases). CDR3 length equals 14 residues. Germline V lookup: CDR1 SGDLS, CDR2 YYNGEE. V was trimmed by 5 bases and J by 2 bases, leaving 12 bases between them. The chain's CDR3 is CASRAGGNTDTQYF. The CDR3 nucleotides are TGTGCCAGCAGGGCAGGGGGGAACACAGATACGCAGTATTTT.